Sequencing of this TCR beta chain was carried out in a study of metastatic and nonmetastatic thyroid tumors. The germline V gene encodes CDR1 WNHNN and CDR2 SYGVQD (reference sequence). This CDR3 spans 13 amino acids. With 10 bases clipped from V and 9 bases from J, the junction kept 14 bases outside the gene matches. Authors' methods: A classifier for distant metastasis in papillary thyroid cancer was constructed using CDR3 differences observed across clinicopathological groups. TCRdb recomputed clones from the PCR reads via MiXCR. TCRdb, not the original authors, processed these V and J calls. Here the sample spans around 8,000 clones, approximately 30% being singletons. All patients were untreated before thyroid surgery. By its share, this clone is medium-sized.

The chain carries TRBV10-1 and TRBJ1-1; TRBD1 matches 7 bases. Material: tumor tissue. This sequence originates from a female donor with papillary thyroid cancer or a benign thyroid nodule (not recorded which). Some clones in this sample may be carry-over from other donors' samples. The CDR3 reads CATSPRRTGKAFF. The CDR3 coding sequence is TGCGCCACTTCACCCCGCCGGACAGGCAAAGCTTTCTTT.